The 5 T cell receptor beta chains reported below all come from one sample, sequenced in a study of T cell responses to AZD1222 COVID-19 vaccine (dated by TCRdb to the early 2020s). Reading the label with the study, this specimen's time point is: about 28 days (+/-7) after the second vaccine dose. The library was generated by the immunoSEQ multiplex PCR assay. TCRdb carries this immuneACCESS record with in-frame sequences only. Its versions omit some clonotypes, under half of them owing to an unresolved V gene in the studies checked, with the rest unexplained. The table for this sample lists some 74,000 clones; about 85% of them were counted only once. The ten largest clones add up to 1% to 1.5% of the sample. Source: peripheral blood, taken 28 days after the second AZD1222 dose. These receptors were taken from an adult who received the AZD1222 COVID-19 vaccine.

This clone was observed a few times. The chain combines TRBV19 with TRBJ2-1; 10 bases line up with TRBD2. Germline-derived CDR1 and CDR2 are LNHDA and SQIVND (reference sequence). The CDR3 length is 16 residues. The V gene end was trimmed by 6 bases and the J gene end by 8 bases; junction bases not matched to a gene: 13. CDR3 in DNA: TGTGCCAGTAGCCCTCGCACTAGCGGGGTCTGGGATGAGCAGTTCTTC. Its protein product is CASSPRTSGVWDEQFF.

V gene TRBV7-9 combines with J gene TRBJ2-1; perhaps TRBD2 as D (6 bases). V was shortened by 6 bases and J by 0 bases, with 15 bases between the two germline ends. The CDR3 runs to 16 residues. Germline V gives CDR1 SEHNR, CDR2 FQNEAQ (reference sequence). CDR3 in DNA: TGTGCCAGCAGAGCTTCCGGGAGACGCTCCTACAATGAGCAGTTCTTC. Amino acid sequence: CASRASGRRSYNEQFF.

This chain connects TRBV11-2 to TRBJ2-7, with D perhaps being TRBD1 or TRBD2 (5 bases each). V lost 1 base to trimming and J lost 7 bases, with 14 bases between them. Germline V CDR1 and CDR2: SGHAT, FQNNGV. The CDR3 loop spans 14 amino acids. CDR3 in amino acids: CASSLASGEGEQYF. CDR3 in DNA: TGTGCCAGCAGCTTAGCCAGCGGCGAGGGGGAGCAGTACTTC.

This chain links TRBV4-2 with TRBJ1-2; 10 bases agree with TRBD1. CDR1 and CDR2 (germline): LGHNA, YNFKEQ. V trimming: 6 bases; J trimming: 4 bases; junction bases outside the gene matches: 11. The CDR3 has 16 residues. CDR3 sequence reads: CASSPQTGGLSYGYTF. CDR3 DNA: TGTGCCAGCAGTCCTCAGACAGGGGGCCTTAGCTATGGCTACACCTTC.

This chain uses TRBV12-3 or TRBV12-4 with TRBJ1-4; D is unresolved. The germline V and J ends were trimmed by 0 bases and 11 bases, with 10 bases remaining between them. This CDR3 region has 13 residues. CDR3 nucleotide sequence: TGTGCCAGCAGTTTAGCAACTCGGGGTAAACTGTTTTTT. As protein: CASSLATRGKLFF.